This TCR beta chain was captured in a study of vaccination effects on CD4 cells after COVID-19 (dated by TCRdb to between 2021 and 2022). The study in broad terms: In the ViraFEST assay, PBMC were stimulated with viral peptide pools, and antigen-specific CD4+ T cell clonotypes were then identified by expansion using TCR sequencing. Each well held under 2.5 million PBMC cultured in IMDM containing approximately 5.3% human AB serum, roughly 10 IU/ml IL-2 and gentamicin, along with 8 to 10 ug/ml peptides. A total of ten to eleven COVID-19 convalescent patients and a few SARS-CoV-2-naive healthy vaccine recipients were included in the full study. SARS-CoV-2 spike-specific CD4+ TCR repertoires were compared before and after mRNA vaccination in COVID-19 convalescent patients and in infection-naive vaccine recipients. Post-vaccine samples across the study were collected a median of 72 days after the second dose, with a range of 14 to 241. The Oncomine TCR Beta short-read assay on an Illumina iSeq 100 was used to sequence cultures from other donors in the study.

For CDR1 and CDR2, the germline V gene lists SGHVS and FNYEAQ. The CDR3 goes from the cysteine to the phenylalanine over 14 residues. Left in the record is the CDR3 DNA by itself, 42 bases read in frame from the first base. V and J are truncated by 0 bases and 0 bases respectively, leaving an intervening sequence of 5 bases. After around 11 days of culture, CD4+ T cells were isolated with the EasySep CD4+ T cell isolation kit. Participants received two doses of either the BNT162b2 or the mRNA-1273 mRNA SARS-CoV-2 vaccine. Negative nucleocapsid antibody results before and after vaccination confirmed that the healthy vaccine recipients had no prior SARS-CoV-2 infection. Half of the culture medium was replaced with fresh IL-2-containing medium on days 3 and 7. Each peptide stimulation condition was cultured in triplicate wells unless otherwise noted. Using Ficoll-Paque Plus gradient centrifugation, PBMC were separated from whole blood and then either used fresh or cryopreserved at -140C. Genomic DNA was extracted from cultured CD4+ T cells with the QIAamp micro DNA kit.

Library creation used the immunoSEQ multiplex PCR assay. DNA from the cultured, isolated CD4+ T cells was subjected to TCR beta CDR3 sequencing. As for the original processing: Non-productive TCR sequences were removed, reads were trimmed to the CDR3 region, and CDR3s of at least 7 amino acids were retained. Antigen-specific clonotypes were identified with the MANAFEST web app by comparing expansion in peptide wells against reference cultures. Positive clones required FDR<0.05 expansion versus reference and all other wells, odds ratio above 5, and frequency above 0.1% in two replicate wells. A clonotype was defined as cross-reactive if the clonotype was significantly expanded both in SARS-CoV-2 spike wells and in at least one common cold coronavirus spike condition. Levenshtein distance calculated with the stringdist R package was used to assess CDR3 similarity, and unrooted trees were constructed with ape in R 3.6.1. TCRdb carries this immuneACCESS record with in-frame sequences only. Its versions omit some clonotypes, under half of them owing to an unresolved V gene in the studies checked, with the rest unexplained. V, J and clone size were drawn from that table, and D and trimming were deduced from the DNA. The sample records 45,000 or so clones, roughly three quarters of which are singletons. The ten most abundant clones make up 5.5% to 8% of the sample.

The study at large found these results: Limitations of the study were the small number of convalescent patients and the absence of early post-infection timepoints. Both infection-induced and vaccine-induced clones contracted markedly at late post-vaccination timepoints, which is consistent with waning T cell responses. Among healthy vaccine recipients, nearly all vaccine-induced clones were SARS-CoV-2 mono-reactive, and only 1 of 255 was cross-reactive with common cold coronaviruses.

Notes on this clone: The antigen it binds to is not known. No per-base quality is available; no much larger clone lies one base away.

The receptor's source is a human donor who received a COVID-19 vaccine. Specimen: CD4+ T cells from PBMCs cultured without peptide, collected after COVID-19 vaccination. In this chain, TRBV7-6 is recombined with TRBJ2-5; there is no confident call for the D gene. The DNA sequence is as follows: TGTGCCAGCAGCTTAGCGAGGTACCAAGAGACCCAGTACTTC. Translation gives CASSLARYQETQYF.